This T cell receptor (beta chain) was sequenced for a study of long-term antiretroviral therapy in people with HIV (dated by TCRdb to 2021 to 2024). General notes on the study: The earliest samples were collected approximately a decade before the 2015 WHO recommendation for immediate ART, a period when ART was typically delayed until CD4 counts fell. This retrospective serial study examined whether starting ART and sustained HIV suppression were associated with changes in the composition and diversity of the TRB repertoire in peripheral blood. A total of around 190 cryopreserved PBMC samples came from 25 to 35 adults with confirmed HIV infection and were collected serially over a mean of roughly six years (range 1-12). Among the approximately 32 participants with HIV, eleven to twelve were female. No cross-contamination during QIAcube processing turned up in test extractions that ran a monoclonal T-cell line alongside more than 30 polyclonal samples.

The immunoSEQ hsTCRB v3.0 assay was used at survey level resolution to sequence the TRB variable region. TRB sequencing targeted a depth of roughly 35,000-55,000 T-cell genomes per sample. Pooled TRB libraries were sequenced on an Illumina MiSeq with a v3 150-cycle kit. On the study's bioinformatics: Repertoire analysis was run in R within a reproducible Nextflow workflow that covered QC, data transformation and analysis. LymphoSeq2, an R package for exploring AIRR-Seq data, was used to implement the custom analyses. Several samples that yielded fewer than 5000 total TRB sequences were excluded, so that approximately 170 HIV repertoires were analyzed. Among the 188 retained HIV repertoires, approximately 57 were collected before ART initiation and approximately 130 were collected after ART initiation. Repertoires were downsampled to 5000 TRB nucleotide sequences, and summary statistics were averaged over 100 downsampling iterations. The analysis kept only TRB sequences whose CDR3 regions were at least seven amino acids long. A Shannon entropy-derived clonality score and the Gini coefficient were used to measure diversity. In the repertoire networks, any two of the top 5000 CDR3 amino acid sequences were linked whenever the two sequences differed by an edit distance of one. For TRB CDR3 amino acid sequences, GLIPH2 was used to predict antigen specificity groups and MHC restriction. CDR3 amino acid sequences were matched against VDJdb and McPAS-TCR to flag known CMV, EBV, HIV or tissue antigen associations. Pre-ART, post-ART and control groups were compared with Wilcoxon signed-rank tests and Holm-Bonferroni correction. As stored in TCRdb, this immuneACCESS dataset retains in-frame rearrangements with V and J assigned. A fraction of the clones does not appear; measured against another copy, unresolved V genes explain less than half of the discrepancy, and the remainder lacks a known reason. D and trimming were read from the DNA, whereas the V and J calls and clone size are those reported in that table. The sample includes thousands of clones, with about 78% observed a single time. Around 13% of the sample is taken by the ten largest.

Via the germline V gene, CDR1 is SGHTA and CDR2 FQGNSA. Trimming leaves V shorter by 8 bases and J shorter by 0 bases, with the junction holding 4 bases beyond the gene matches. The CDR3 goes from the cysteine to the phenylalanine over 15 residues. The CDR3 DNA has 45 bases and is translated from base 1. Here is what the overall study found, with its caveats: ART initiation was associated with a significant increase in TRB diversity, but diversity stayed significantly below transplant donor controls even after long-term ART. Narrower CDR3 length ranges were observed in HIV repertoires than in controls, and an antigen-experienced repertoire with only a slight naive shift after ART was suggested by the network structure. Inferences about post-ART repertoire changes were limited because no data were available on ART adherence, viral resistance or therapy changes. Owing to limited PBMC availability, only the TCR beta chain was sequenced, without alpha chain pairing. The samples span the years 2004 to 2017, and the ART regimens used may be less effective than current regimens. Because cell numbers in pre-ART samples were limited, unsorted PBMC were profiled instead of sorted CD4+ and CD8+ T cells. Expanded TRB clones identified before ART initiation dominated the repertoire at all time points, although this dominance fluctuated and declined in many PLHIV after ART.

To be included, a participant needed at least one PBMC sample from before ART initiation plus at least two post-ART samples. All participants with HIV were treated in the United States of America. Cryopreserved samples of roughly 0.85-11 million PBMC were thawed and washed before DNA extraction. At the time of the earliest PBMC sample, participants with HIV were aged between roughly 20 and 60 years. Each participant contributed PBMC samples from 1-4 timepoints before ART initiation and 2-8 timepoints after ART initiation, with a median of 7 samples. Serial HIV viral load, CD4+ T-cell count, ART history and demographic data were obtained for every participant. Genomic DNA was extracted from unsorted PBMC with a Qiagen kit on a QIAcube, processed in batches of 12 samples. With respect to this clone: Its specific antigen is unknown. Per-base quality was not reported, and no clone a single base away is much larger than it.

The sequencing here drew on unsorted PBMCs, taken 0.4 years before starting antiretroviral therapy. The sequence was collected from a man under 40 with HIV. The receptor chain draws on TRBV7-2 and TRBJ2-2; 9 middle bases align to TRBD2. The CDR3 region has the sequence CASGKRGANTGELFF. At the DNA level, the sequence is TGTGCCAGCGGCAAGCGGGGGGCGAACACCGGGGAGCTGTTTTTT.